One and the same sample provided the 20 T cell receptor beta chains below, sequenced in a study of beta chain features in type 1 diabetes. Expressed TCRB transcripts got sequenced, as all isolated RNA was reverse transcribed. Clones were read by immunoSEQ multiplex PCR, and TCRdb kept only the in-frame ones, dropping some. The data contain more than 300,000 clones, less than 15% of them seen just once; the ten biggest clones take up under 0.02%. Sequenced sample: naive CD4+ T cells from blood. The receptors derive from a woman between 18 and 30 years old in good health.

CDR3 coding DNA: TGCAGCGTTGGGATGGGACAGGGAATTCAGCCCCAGCATTTT. It yields the protein CSVGMGQGIQPQHF. The chain employs TRBV29-1 and TRBJ1-5; 9 bases agree with TRBD1. Trimming at V came to 4 bases and at J to 6 bases, leaving 7 bases not matched to a gene. The CDR3 length is 14 residues. Germline V lookup: CDR1 SQVTM, CDR2 ANQGSEA.

The rearrangement joins TRBV29-1 to TRBJ2-7; 7 nucleotides match TRBD1. The CDR3 has 13 amino acids. V shed 2 bases and J 4 bases; nucleotides not matched to a gene: 5. Germline lookup yields CDR1 SQVTM and CDR2 ANQGSEA. The CDR3 is CSVETDRDYEQYF. CDR3 sequence (DNA): TGCAGCGTTGAAACAGACAGGGATTACGAGCAGTACTTC.

To note about this clone: Distinct nucleotide sequences in the sample also encode this CDR3. This sequence joins TRBV29-1 and TRBJ2-3, with TRBD2 as a possible D gene (6 bases). Germline lookup yields CDR1 SQVTM and CDR2 ANQGSEA. The CDR3 loop spans 12 amino acids. The V end was cut by 3 bases, the J end by 4 bases, with 8 bases between. The CDR3 DNA follows: TGCAGCGTTGAGAGGGAGGCAGATACGCAGTATTTT. Translation: CSVEREADTQYF.

CDR3 sequence (DNA): TGTGCCAGCAACGGAGGGCGGTGGGAGACCCAGTACTTC. Amino acid sequence: CASNGGRWETQYF. The V and J genes are TRBV27 and TRBJ2-5, with D possibly TRBD2 on 6 matching bases. This CDR3 contains 13 residues. Trimming took off 7 bases at V and 5 bases at J, with 14 bases between the two ends. The germline CDR1 and CDR2 sequences are MNHEY and SMNVEV (reference sequence).

The chain recombines TRBV30 with TRBJ2-5; TRBD2 matches 11 bases. The J call is doubtful: the DNA matches TRBJ2-7 better. The germline CDR1 and CDR2 sequences are GTSNPN and SVGIG (reference sequence). The CDR3 is made up of 14 amino acids. The CDR3 reads CAWTGTSGTYEQYF. As DNA, the CDR3 is TGTGCCTGGACCGGGACTAGCGGAACCTACGAGCAGTACTTC.

This chain joins TRBV5-4 and TRBJ2-7; 7 bases match TRBD1. Losses at the gene ends were 4 bases for V and 9 bases for J; bases not matched to a gene: 7. Germline V lookup: CDR1 SGHNT, CDR2 YYREEE (reference sequence). There are 12 residues in the CDR3. This chain's CDR3 is CASSLQGNVQYF. The CDR3 DNA reads TGTGCCAGCAGCCTACAGGGGAATGTGCAGTACTTC.

This clone was counted only a few times. This chain links TRBV28 with TRBJ2-7; TRBD1 matches 9 bases. V shed 2 bases and J 6 bases; nucleotides not matched to a gene: 8. Germline V gene data show CDR1 as MDHEN and CDR2 as SYDVKM. The CDR3 spans 15 residues. CDR3 sequence reads: CASSLRDRASAEQYF. DNA of the CDR3: TGTGCCAGCAGTTTAAGGGACAGGGCTTCTGCCGAGCAGTACTTC.

In the case of this clone: Other DNA sequences in the sample encode the same CDR3. The gene calls are TRBV7-9 and TRBJ1-2; tentatively, D is TRBD1 (5 bases). The CDR3 length is 12 residues. Germline-derived CDR1 and CDR2 are SEHNR and FQNEAQ (reference sequence). Trimming took 2 bases from V and 4 from J, leaving 5 bases between them. CDR3 DNA sequence: TGTGCCAGCAGCTTACAGGGCTATGGCTACACCTTC. Translated, it gives CASSLQGYGYTF.

This clone has only a few counts. This chain uses TRBV5-1 with TRBJ2-1; TRBD2 matches at 11 bases. This CDR3 has 14 residues. CDR1 SGHRS and CDR2 YFSETQ come from the germline V gene. The V gene end was trimmed by 3 bases and the J gene end by 8 bases; junction bases not matched to a gene: 4. The CDR3 loop reads CASSSLLAGDEQFF. CDR3 in DNA: TGCGCCAGCAGCTCGTTACTAGCGGGAGATGAGCAGTTCTTC.

This chain uses TRBV7-9 with TRBJ2-7; the match to TRBD2 covers 9 bases. J gave up 2 bases and V 5 bases, and 7 bases lay outside the gene matches. The CDR3 consists of 15 residues. Germline V CDR1 and CDR2: SEHNR, FQNEAQ (reference sequence). CDR3 amino acids: CASSKTSGPAYEQYF. In DNA, the CDR3 is TGTGCCAGCAGCAAGACTAGCGGACCAGCCTACGAGCAGTACTTC.

The rearrangement links TRBV9 to TRBJ2-7; D possibly corresponds to TRBD2 (6 bases). V was pared by 1 base and J by 13 bases, with 15 bases between. Germline V CDR1 and CDR2: SGDLS, YYNGEE. The length of the CDR3 is 12 residues. This CDR3 is CASSVPGTPLYF. DNA of the CDR3: TGTGCCAGCAGCGTACCCGGGACTCCCCTTTACTTC.

This clone was observed a handful of times. The chain joins TRBV11-2 to TRBJ2-4; D is ambiguous. The length of the CDR3 is 13 residues. CDR1 SGHAT and CDR2 FQNNGV come from the germline V gene. Deletions cut 1 base from V and 6 bases from J, with 7 bases between. CDR3 in amino acids: CASSLGGTNIQYF. The CDR3 coding sequence is TGTGCCAGCAGCTTAGGAGGAACAAACATTCAGTACTTC.

The chain carries TRBV30 and TRBJ2-5; 7 bases agree with TRBD1. The CDR3 consists of 15 residues. The germline V gene has CDR1 GTSNPN and CDR2 SVGIG (reference sequence). Losses at the gene ends were 2 bases for V and 4 bases for J; bases not matched to a gene: 10. For the CDR3, the DNA is TGTGCCTGGAGTCTGACGACAGGGTGGGCAGAGACCCAGTACTTC. This sequence encodes CAWSLTTGWAETQYF.

The chain employs TRBV7-3 and TRBJ2-1; D is ambiguous. Germline lookup yields CDR1 SGHTA and CDR2 FQGTGA. The CDR3 is 13 residues long. Trimming stripped 3 bases from V and 10 bases from J, with 13 bases between. In DNA form, the CDR3 reads TGTGCCAGCAGCTTGACCTCTCGCGGAGAGCAGTTCTTC. Translation gives CASSLTSRGEQFF. Based on the CDR3 plus reference TRBV7-3 and TRBJ2-1, the full variable domain is GAGVSQTPSNKVTEKGKYVELRCDPISGHTALYWYRQSLGQGPEFLIYFQGTGAADDSGLPNDRFFAVRPEGSVSTLKIQRTERGDSAVYLCASSLTSRGEQFFGPGTRLTVL.

The CDR3 region has the DNA TGCGCCAGCAGTCAAGGGGGTTGGGGTCAGCCCCAGCATTTT. This encodes CASSQGGWGQPQHF. The chain employs TRBV5-1 and TRBJ1-5; TRBD1 might be the D (6 bases). CDR1 is SGHRS, CDR2 YFSETQ, per germline. V shed 5 bases and J shed 6 bases, with 15 bases lying between them. The CDR3 extends over 14 amino acids.

This chain links TRBV27 with TRBJ1-2; TRBD1 agrees at 7 bases. The V segment lost 6 bases and the J segment 2 bases; nucleotides outside the gene matches: 0. The V gene's germline CDR1 is MNHEY and CDR2 SMNVEV (reference sequence). The CDR3 is 12 residues long. DNA for the CDR3: TGTGCCAGCAGACAGGGGAACTATGGCTACACCTTC. This gives the protein CASRQGNYGYTF.

The table lists this clone with a few counts. The chain joins TRBV5-1 to TRBJ2-1; 8 nucleotides line up with TRBD2. Unmatched junction bases numbered 11, after V lost 4 bases and J lost 8 bases. The V gene's germline CDR1 is SGHRS and CDR2 YFSETQ. This CDR3 has 15 amino acids. The CDR3 DNA is TGCGCCAGCAGCGCCTCGGGAGGGTGGGGCGATGAGCAGTTCTTC. It specifies CASSASGGWGDEQFF.

V is TRBV18 and J is TRBJ1-2; perhaps TRBD1 as D (6 bases). V was clipped by 2 bases and J by 2 bases, with 9 bases between them. Germline values: CDR1 KGHSH, CDR2 LQKENI. The CDR3 covers 14 residues. The CDR3 spells CASSPWTVNYGYTF. DNA of the CDR3: TGTGCCAGCTCACCATGGACAGTGAACTATGGCTACACCTTC.

This clone was counted between two and nine times. In DNA form, the CDR3 reads TGCGCCAGCAGCTTGTCTTTGACTAGCGGATCCTACGAGCAGTACTTC. Residues: CASSLSLTSGSYEQYF. The chain carries TRBV5-1 and TRBJ2-7; 9 bases align to TRBD2. The CDR3 is made up of 16 amino acids. The trim removed 1 base at V and 1 base at J, leaving 6 bases unmatched. Germline loops: CDR1 SGHRS, CDR2 YFSETQ. The full variable domain, rest sourced from reference TRBV5-1 and TRBJ2-7, is KAGVTQTPRYLIKTRGQQVTLSCSPISGHRSVSWYQQTPGQGLQFLFEYFSETQRNKGNFPGRFSGRQFSNSRSEMNVSTLELGDSALYLCASSLSLTSGSYEQYFGPGTRLTVT.

Turning to this clone: This CDR3 is also generated by other DNA sequences in the sample. The J gene is TRBJ1-2, the V gene TRBV7-9, with a possible D match to TRBD1 (5 bases). The CDR3 length is 13 residues. V shed 4 bases and J shed 2 bases, with 8 bases lying between them. Germline V gives CDR1 SEHNR, CDR2 FQNEAQ (reference sequence). The CDR3 DNA reads TGTGCCAGCAGCTCGACAGAGAACTATGGCTACACCTTC. Amino acid sequence: CASSSTENYGYTF.